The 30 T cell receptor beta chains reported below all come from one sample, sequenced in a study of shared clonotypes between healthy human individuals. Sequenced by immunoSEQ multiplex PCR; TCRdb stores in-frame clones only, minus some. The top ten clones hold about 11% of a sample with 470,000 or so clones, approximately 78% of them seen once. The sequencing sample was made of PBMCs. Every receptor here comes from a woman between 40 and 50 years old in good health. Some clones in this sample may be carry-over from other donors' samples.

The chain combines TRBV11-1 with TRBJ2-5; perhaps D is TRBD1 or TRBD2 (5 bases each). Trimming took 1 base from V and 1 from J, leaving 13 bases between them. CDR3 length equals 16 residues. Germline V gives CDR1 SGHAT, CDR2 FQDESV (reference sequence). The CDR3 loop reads CASSLGTPGRQETQYF. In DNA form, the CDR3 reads TGTGCCAGCAGCTTAGGGACACCGGGACGCCAAGAGACCCAGTACTTC.

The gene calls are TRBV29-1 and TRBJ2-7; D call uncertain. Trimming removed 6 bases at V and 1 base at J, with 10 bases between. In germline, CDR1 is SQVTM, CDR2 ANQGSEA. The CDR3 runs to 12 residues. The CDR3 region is CSVASSSYEQYF. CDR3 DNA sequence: TGCAGCGTCGCCAGTTCATCCTACGAGCAGTACTTC.

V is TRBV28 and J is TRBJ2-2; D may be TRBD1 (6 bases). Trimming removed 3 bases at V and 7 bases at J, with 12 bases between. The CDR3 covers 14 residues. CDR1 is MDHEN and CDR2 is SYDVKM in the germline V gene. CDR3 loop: CASSFWGRGGELFF. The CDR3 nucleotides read TGTGCCAGCAGTTTCTGGGGGCGAGGCGGGGAGCTGTTTTTT. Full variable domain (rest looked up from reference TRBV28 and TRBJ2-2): DVKVTQSSRYLVKRTGEKVFLECVQDMDHENMFWYRQDPGLGLRLIYFSYDVKMKEKGDIPEGYSVSREKKERFSLILESASTNQTSMYLCASSFWGRGGELFFGEGSRLTVL.

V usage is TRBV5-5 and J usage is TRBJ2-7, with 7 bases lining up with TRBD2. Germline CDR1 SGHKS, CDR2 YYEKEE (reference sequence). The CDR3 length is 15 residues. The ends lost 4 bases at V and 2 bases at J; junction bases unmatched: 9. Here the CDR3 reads CASSLSGMGTYEQYF. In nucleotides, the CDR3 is TGTGCCAGCAGCCTGAGCGGGATGGGCACCTACGAGCAGTACTTC.

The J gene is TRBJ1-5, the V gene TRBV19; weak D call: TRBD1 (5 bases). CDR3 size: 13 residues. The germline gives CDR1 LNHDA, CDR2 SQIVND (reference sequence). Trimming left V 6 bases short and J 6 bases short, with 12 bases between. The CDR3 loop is CASSWGGPQPQHF. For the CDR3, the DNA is TGTGCCAGTAGCTGGGGGGGACCTCAGCCCCAGCATTTT. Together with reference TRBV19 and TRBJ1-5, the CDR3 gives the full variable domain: DGGITQSPKYLFRKEGQNVTLSCEQNLNHDAMYWYRQDPGQGLRLIYYSQIVNDFQKGDIAEGYSVSREKKESFPLTVTSAQKNPTAFYLCASSWGGPQPQHFGDGTRLSIL.

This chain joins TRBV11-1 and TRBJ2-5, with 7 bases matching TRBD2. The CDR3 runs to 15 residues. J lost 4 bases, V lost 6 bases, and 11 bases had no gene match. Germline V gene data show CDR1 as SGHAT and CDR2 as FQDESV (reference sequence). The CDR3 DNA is TGTGCCAGCAGGCGGGGGACGCGAGTAGGAGAGACCCAGTACTTC. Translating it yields CASRRGTRVGETQYF.

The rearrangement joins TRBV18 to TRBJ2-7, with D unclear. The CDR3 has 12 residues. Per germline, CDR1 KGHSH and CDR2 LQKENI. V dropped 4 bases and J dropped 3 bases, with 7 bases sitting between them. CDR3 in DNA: TGTGCCAGCTCACGAGGAGACTACGAGCAGTACTTC. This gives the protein CASSRGDYEQYF.

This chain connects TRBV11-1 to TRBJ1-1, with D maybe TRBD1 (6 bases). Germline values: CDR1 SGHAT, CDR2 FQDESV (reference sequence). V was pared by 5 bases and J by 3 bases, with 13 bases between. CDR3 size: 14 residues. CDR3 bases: TGTGCCAGCAGCGACGGACAGCTCTACACTGAAGCTTTCTTT. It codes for CASSDGQLYTEAFF. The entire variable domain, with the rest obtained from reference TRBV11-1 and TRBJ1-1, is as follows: EAEVAQSPRYKITEKSQAVAFWCDPISGHATLYWYRQILGQGPELLVQFQDESVVDDSQLPKDRFSAERLKGVDSTLKIQPAELGDSAMYLCASSDGQLYTEAFFGQGTRLTVV.

CDR3 nucleotides: TGCGCCAGCAGGAAGGGGGGGCAAACTAATGAAAAACTGTTTTTT. This codes for CASRKGGQTNEKLFF. The chain uses TRBV5-1 and TRBJ1-4, with a weak D call TRBD1 (6 bases). V gave up 5 bases and J gave up 1 base, with 12 bases separating them. The CDR3 spans 15 residues. The germline CDR1 and CDR2 sequences are SGHRS and YFSETQ.

CDR3 sequence reads: CASKLPGPANTEAFF. Written as DNA, the CDR3 is TGTGCCAGTAAACTCCCCGGGCCAGCGAACACTGAAGCTTTCTTT. The J gene is TRBJ1-1, the V gene TRBV27, with D unresolved. Germline V gene lookup returns CDR1 MNHEY and CDR2 SMNVEV (reference sequence). V lost 9 bases and J lost 1, with 18 bases in between. The CDR3 contains 15 residues.

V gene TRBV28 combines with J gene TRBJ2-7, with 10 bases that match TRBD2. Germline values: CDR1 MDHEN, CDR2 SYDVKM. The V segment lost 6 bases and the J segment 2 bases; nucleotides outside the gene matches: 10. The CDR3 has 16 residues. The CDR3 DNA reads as TGTGCCAGCAGAAAGCGGACTAGCGGTTCAACCTACGAGCAGTACTTC. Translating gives CASRKRTSGSTYEQYF.

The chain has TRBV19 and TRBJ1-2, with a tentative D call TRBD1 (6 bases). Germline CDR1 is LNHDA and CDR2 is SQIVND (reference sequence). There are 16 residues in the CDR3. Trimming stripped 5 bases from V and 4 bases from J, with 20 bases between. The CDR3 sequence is CASSRAQTGLGYGYTF. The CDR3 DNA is TGTGCCAGTAGTCGTGCCCAAACAGGGTTGGGCTATGGCTACACCTTC.

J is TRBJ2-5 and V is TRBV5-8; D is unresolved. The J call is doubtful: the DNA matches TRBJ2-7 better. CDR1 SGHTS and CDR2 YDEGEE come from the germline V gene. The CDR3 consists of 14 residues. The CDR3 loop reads CASSLQQHSYEQYF. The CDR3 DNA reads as TGTGCCAGCAGCTTACAACAGCACTCCTACGAGCAGTACTTC.

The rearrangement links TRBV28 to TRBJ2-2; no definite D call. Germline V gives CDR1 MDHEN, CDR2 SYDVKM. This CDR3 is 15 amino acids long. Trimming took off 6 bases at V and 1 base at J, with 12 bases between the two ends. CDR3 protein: CASSVNPWNTGELFF. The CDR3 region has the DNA TGTGCCAGCAGCGTCAACCCCTGGAACACCGGGGAGCTGTTTTTT.

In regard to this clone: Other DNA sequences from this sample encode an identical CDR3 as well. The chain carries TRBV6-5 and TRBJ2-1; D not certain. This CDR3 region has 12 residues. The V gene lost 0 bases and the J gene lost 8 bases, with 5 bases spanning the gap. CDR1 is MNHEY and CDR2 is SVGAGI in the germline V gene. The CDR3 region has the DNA TGTGCCAGCAGTTACTCACCCTATGAGCAGTTCTTC. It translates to CASSYSPYEQFF.

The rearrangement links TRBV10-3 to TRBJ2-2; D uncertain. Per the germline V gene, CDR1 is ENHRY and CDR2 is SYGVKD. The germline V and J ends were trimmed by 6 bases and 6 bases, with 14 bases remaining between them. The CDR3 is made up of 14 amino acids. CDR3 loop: CAIRIYTGAGELFF. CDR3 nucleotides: TGTGCCATCAGAATTTACACTGGGGCCGGGGAGCTGTTTTTT.

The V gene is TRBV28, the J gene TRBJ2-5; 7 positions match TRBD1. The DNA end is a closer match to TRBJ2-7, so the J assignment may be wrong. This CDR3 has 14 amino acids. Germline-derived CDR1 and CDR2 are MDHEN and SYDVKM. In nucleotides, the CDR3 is TGTGCCAGCAGTCCAGCAGGGGGACCCTACGAGCAGTACTTC. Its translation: CASSPAGGPYEQYF.

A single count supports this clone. CDR3 residues: CASSEAVIGETQYF. The DNA for the CDR3 is TGTGCCAGCAGTGAAGCGGTAATAGGGGAGACCCAGTACTTC. The rearrangement uses TRBV6-1 and TRBJ2-5, with D uncertain. From germline, CDR1 is MNHNS and CDR2 SASEGT. Trimming took 0 bases from V and 5 from J, leaving 10 bases between them. The CDR3 spans 14 residues.

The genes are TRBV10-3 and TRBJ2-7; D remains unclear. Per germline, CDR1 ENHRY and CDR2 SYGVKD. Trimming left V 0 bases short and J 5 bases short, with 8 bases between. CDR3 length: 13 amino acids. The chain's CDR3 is CAISESRSHEQYF. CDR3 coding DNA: TGTGCCATCAGTGAGTCGAGATCCCACGAGCAGTACTTC.

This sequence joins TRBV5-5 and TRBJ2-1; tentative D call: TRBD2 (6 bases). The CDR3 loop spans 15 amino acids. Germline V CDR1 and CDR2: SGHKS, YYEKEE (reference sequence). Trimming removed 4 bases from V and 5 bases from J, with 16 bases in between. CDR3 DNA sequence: TGTGCCAGCAGCGCACTGAGCGGGTTCAACAATGAGCAGTTCTTC. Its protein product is CASSALSGFNNEQFF.

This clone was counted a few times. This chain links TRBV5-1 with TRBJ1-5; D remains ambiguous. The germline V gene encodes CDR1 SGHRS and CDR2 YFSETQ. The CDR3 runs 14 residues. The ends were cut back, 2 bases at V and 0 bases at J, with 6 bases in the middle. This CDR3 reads CASSFGGSNQPQHF. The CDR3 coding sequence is TGCGCCAGCAGCTTTGGTGGTAGCAATCAGCCCCAGCATTTT. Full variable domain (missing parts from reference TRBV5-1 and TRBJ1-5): KAGVTQTPRYLIKTRGQQVTLSCSPISGHRSVSWYQQTPGQGLQFLFEYFSETQRNKGNFPGRFSGRQFSNSRSEMNVSTLELGDSALYLCASSFGGSNQPQHFGDGTRLSIL.

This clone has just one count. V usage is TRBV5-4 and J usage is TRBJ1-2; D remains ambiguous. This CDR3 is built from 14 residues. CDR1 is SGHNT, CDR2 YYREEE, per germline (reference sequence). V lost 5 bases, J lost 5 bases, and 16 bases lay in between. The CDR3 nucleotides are TGTGCCAGCAGTCAAGCAAAGGACGGATATGGCTACACCTTC. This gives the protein CASSQAKDGYGYTF. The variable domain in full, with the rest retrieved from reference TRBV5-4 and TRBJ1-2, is ETGVTQSPTHLIKTRGQQVTLRCSSQSGHNTVSWYQQALGQGPQFIFQYYREEENGRGNFPPRFSGLQFPNYSSELNVNALELDDSALYLCASSQAKDGYGYTFGSGTRLTVV.

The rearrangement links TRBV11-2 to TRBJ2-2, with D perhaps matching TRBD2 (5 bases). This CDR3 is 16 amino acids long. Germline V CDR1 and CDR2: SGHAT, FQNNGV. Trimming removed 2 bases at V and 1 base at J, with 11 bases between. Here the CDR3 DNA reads TGTGCCAGCAGCTTATACCTAGCTATGAACACCGGGGAGCTGTTTTTT. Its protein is CASSLYLAMNTGELFF.

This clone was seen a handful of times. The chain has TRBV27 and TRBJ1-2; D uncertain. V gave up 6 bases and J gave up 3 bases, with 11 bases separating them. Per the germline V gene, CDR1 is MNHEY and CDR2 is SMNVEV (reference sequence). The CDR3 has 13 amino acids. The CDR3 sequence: CASRTADDYGYTF. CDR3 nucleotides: TGTGCCAGCAGGACCGCGGACGACTATGGCTACACCTTC.

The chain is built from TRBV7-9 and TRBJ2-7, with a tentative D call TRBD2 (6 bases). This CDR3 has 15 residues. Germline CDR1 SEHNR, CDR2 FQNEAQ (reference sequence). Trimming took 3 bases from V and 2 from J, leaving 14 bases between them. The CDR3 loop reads CASSLAGPAAYEQYF. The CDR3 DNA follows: TGTGCCAGCAGCTTGGCGGGACCAGCCGCCTACGAGCAGTACTTC. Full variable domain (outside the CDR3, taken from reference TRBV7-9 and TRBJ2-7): DTGVSQNPRHKITKRGQNVTFRCDPISEHNRLYWYRQTLGQGPEFLTYFQNEAQLEKSRLLSDRFSAERPKGSFSTLEIQRTEQGDSAMYLCASSLAGPAAYEQYFGPGTRLTVT.

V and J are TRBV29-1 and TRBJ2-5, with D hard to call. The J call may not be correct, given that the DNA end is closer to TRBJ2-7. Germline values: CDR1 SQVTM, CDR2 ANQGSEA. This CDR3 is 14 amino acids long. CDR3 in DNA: TGCAGCGTTGATCAGACGGGTTCCTCCTACGAGCAGTACTTC. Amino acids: CSVDQTGSSYEQYF.

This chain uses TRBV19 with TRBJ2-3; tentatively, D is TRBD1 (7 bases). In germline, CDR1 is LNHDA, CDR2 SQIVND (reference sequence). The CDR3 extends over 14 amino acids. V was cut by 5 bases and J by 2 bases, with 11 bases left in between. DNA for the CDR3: TGTGCCAGTAGTCCCAGGGGGGACACAGATACGCAGTATTTT. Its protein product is CASSPRGDTDTQYF. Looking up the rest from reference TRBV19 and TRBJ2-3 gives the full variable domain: DGGITQSPKYLFRKEGQNVTLSCEQNLNHDAMYWYRQDPGQGLRLIYYSQIVNDFQKGDIAEGYSVSREKKESFPLTVTSAQKNPTAFYLCASSPRGDTDTQYFGPGTRLTVL.

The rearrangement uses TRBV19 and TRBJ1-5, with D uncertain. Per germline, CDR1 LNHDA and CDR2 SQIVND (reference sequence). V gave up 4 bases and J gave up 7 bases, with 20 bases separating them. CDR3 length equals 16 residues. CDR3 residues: CASSTNPGSSRQPQHF. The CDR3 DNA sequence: TGTGCCAGTAGTACCAACCCGGGATCTTCGAGGCAGCCCCAGCATTTT.

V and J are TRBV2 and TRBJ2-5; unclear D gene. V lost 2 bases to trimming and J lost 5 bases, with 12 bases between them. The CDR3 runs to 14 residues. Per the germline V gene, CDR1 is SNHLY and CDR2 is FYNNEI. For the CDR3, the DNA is TGTGCCAGCAGTGAAACGTGGGCTAGTGAGACCCAGTACTTC. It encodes CASSETWASETQYF.

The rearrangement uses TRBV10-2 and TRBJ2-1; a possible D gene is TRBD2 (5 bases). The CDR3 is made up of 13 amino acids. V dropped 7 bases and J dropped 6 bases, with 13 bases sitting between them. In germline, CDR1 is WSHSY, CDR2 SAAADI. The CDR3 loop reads CASTSGRGNEQFF. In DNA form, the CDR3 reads TGCGCCAGCACGTCGGGGAGAGGCAATGAGCAGTTCTTC.